The T cell receptor beta chain under discussion was sequenced for a study of T-cell reconstitution after alpha-beta-depleted transplantation in children. V lost 1 base, J lost 5 bases, and 9 bases stayed unmatched. Germline assignment: CDR1 DFQATT and CDR2 SNEGSKA (reference sequence). This CDR3 is built from 16 residues. Unique molecular identifiers were incorporated when the TCRbeta library was constructed. TCRdb re-analysed the PCR reads in MiXCR, keeping a single row per CDR3 protein. The table lists around 410,000 distinct CDR3 sequences, approximately 11% of them singletons, with about 5% in the top ten.

This sequence joins TRBV20-1 and TRBJ2-3, with 10 bases that match TRBD2. The material sequenced was PBMCs from the stem cell graft donor, taken from the stem cell graft. The receptor's source is a human donor who donated a stem cell graft to a child with acute myeloid leukemia. CDR3 loop: CSARGGASGGGDTQYF. CDR3 nucleotide sequence: TGCAGTGCTAGAGGAGGGGCTAGCGGGGGTGGAGATACGCAGTATTTT.